A single sample is the source of the 27 T cell receptor beta chains below, sequenced in a study of vaccination and CD4 T cells after COVID-19. At the Johns Hopkins FTIC core, DNA taken from cultured CD4+ T cells was sequenced by way of the Oncomine TCR Beta short-read assay. TCRdb itself ran the PCR reads through MiXCR, one entry per CDR3 protein. Of 14,000 or so distinct CDR3 sequences listed, 52% are singletons. For these TCRs, the target antigens are not known. Treatment of the sample: 10-day PBMC culture with coronavirus spike peptide pools or control peptides (ViraFEST assay). Sequenced: CD4+ T cells from blood, cultured in vitro. The receptors derive from a human donor who had recovered from COVID-19.

This chain uses TRBV11-2 with TRBJ1-2; 9 nucleotides align to TRBD1. Trimming took 2 bases from V and 7 from J; bases not matched to a gene: 8. Germline CDR1 reads SGHAT; CDR2 reads FQNNGV. The CDR3 contains 15 residues. CDR3 loop: CASSLFGVTGGGYTF. The CDR3 DNA is TGTGCCAGCAGCTTATTTGGGGTGACAGGGGGTGGCTACACCTTC.

The chain couples TRBV20-1 to TRBJ2-2, with D unclear. Trimming took off 3 bases at V and 1 base at J, with 9 bases between the two ends. The CDR3 length is 14 residues. The germline V gene encodes CDR1 DFQATT and CDR2 SNEGSKA (reference sequence). CDR3 region: CSASSALNTGELFF. The DNA of the CDR3 is TGCAGTGCTAGTTCTGCACTGAACACCGGGGAGCTGTTTTTT.

This clonotype is medium-sized. The rearrangement joins TRBV7-9 to TRBJ1-4; TRBD1 matches at 9 bases. CDR1 and CDR2 (germline): SEHNR, FQNEAQ (reference sequence). Trimming at V came to 5 bases and at J to 8 bases, leaving 12 bases not matched to a gene. The CDR3 runs to 16 residues. CDR3 region: CASSPKYGTGPEKLFF. The CDR3 nucleotides read TGTGCCAGCAGCCCTAAGTACGGGACAGGGCCCGAAAAACTGTTTTTT.

Written as DNA, the CDR3 is TGCAGTGCTAGAGCAGGGGGTTCGGGCAATCAGCCCCAGCATTTT. It encodes CSARAGGSGNQPQHF. This sequence joins TRBV20-1 and TRBJ1-5, with TRBD1 matching 7 bases. The CDR3 sequence is 15 residues long. After removal of 1 base from V and 2 bases from J, the junction contained 5 bases not matched to a gene. Germline CDR1 is DFQATT and CDR2 is SNEGSKA (reference sequence).

The chain has TRBV30 and TRBJ2-6; 7 bases fit TRBD1. The CDR3 spans 17 residues. The trim removed 1 base at V and 1 base at J, leaving 7 bases unmatched. Germline CDR1 GTSNPN, CDR2 SVGIG (reference sequence). The CDR3 sequence is CAWSGDRVRSGANVLTF. As DNA, the CDR3 is TGTGCCTGGAGTGGCGACAGGGTTCGTTCTGGGGCCAACGTCCTGACTTTC.

This chain links TRBV6-1 with TRBJ2-7, with 11 bases identical to TRBD2. The V gene end was trimmed by 6 bases and the J gene end by 0 bases; junction bases not matched to a gene: 7. Per the germline V gene, CDR1 is MNHNS and CDR2 is SASEGT. The CDR3 runs 16 residues. The CDR3 spells CASSPLGTSGSYEQYF. CDR3 in DNA: TGTGCCAGCAGCCCCTTGGGGACTAGCGGCTCCTACGAGCAGTACTTC.

By sample share, this clonotype is large. This chain connects TRBV12-3 or TRBV12-4 to TRBJ2-5; either TRBD1 or TRBD2 may fit D (5 bases each). The CDR3 extends over 14 amino acids. Trimming shortened V by 5 bases and J by 9 bases, and 19 bases separated the two germline ends. The CDR3 spells CASSGSGNLGAQYF. CDR3 coding DNA: TGTGCCAGCAGTGGATCGGGAAACCTGGGGGCCCAGTACTTC.

This clonotype came up once. The chain uses TRBV12-3 or TRBV12-4 and TRBJ2-7, with unresolved D. Trimming left V 4 bases short and J 2 bases short, with 6 bases between. The CDR3 runs 12 residues. CDR3 residues: CASSWFPYEQYF. The CDR3, as DNA: TGTGCCAGCAGTTGGTTCCCCTACGAGCAGTACTTC.

V gene TRBV20-1 combines with J gene TRBJ2-3; D may be TRBD2 (6 bases). Trimming removed 6 bases from V and 0 bases from J, with 13 bases in between. The CDR3 is made up of 14 amino acids. Germline V CDR1 and CDR2: DFQATT, SNEGSKA (reference sequence). Written as DNA, the CDR3 is TGCAGTGCGATAGCGGTAATTAGCACAGATACGCAGTATTTT. Protein: CSAIAVISTDTQYF.

The V and J genes are TRBV6-1 and TRBJ2-7; D possibly corresponds to TRBD1 (6 bases). Per germline, CDR1 MNHNS and CDR2 SASEGT. Trimming removed 7 bases at V and 0 bases at J, with 25 bases between. This CDR3 is built from 18 residues. The CDR3 DNA follows: TGTGCCAGCAAGCCCCGGACTGGTCACAGGGCCTACTCCTACGAGCAGTACTTC. Translation gives CASKPRTGHRAYSYEQYF.

This clonotype is judged medium-sized. The CDR3: CSVSVGKVGNQPQHF. The DNA for the CDR3 is TGCAGCGTCTCGGTGGGGAAGGTTGGCAATCAGCCCCAGCATTTT. The chain has TRBV29-1 and TRBJ1-5; D call uncertain. Germline assignment: CDR1 SQVTM and CDR2 ANQGSEA. Trimming shortened V by 6 bases and J by 2 bases, and 17 bases separated the two germline ends. CDR3 length: 15 residues.

The rearrangement links TRBV12-3 or TRBV12-4 to TRBJ2-5; D remains unclear. V was shortened by 6 bases and J by 5 bases, with 13 bases between the two germline ends. This CDR3 has 13 residues. CDR3 protein: CASSRTPSETQYF. The CDR3 bases are TGTGCCAGCAGCCGAACTCCGAGCGAGACCCAGTACTTC.

The chain couples TRBV2 to TRBJ1-2; tentatively, D is TRBD1 (6 bases). The ends were cut back, 7 bases at V and 4 bases at J, with 13 bases in the middle. The CDR3 is 13 amino acids. Germline V gene data show CDR1 as SNHLY and CDR2 as FYNNEI. CDR3 loop: CASTGGLTYGYTF. As DNA, the CDR3 is TGTGCCAGCACGGGGGGCCTTACCTATGGCTACACCTTC. The full variable domain, completed using reference TRBV2 and TRBJ1-2, is EPEVTQTPSHQVTQMGQEVILRCVPISNHLYFYWYRQILGQKVEFLVSFYNNEISEKSEIFDDQFSVERPDGSNFTLKIRSTKLEDSAMYFCASTGGLTYGYTFGSGTRLTVV.

The chain recombines TRBV11-3 with TRBJ2-2, with unresolved D. Looked up from germline, CDR1 is SGHNT and CDR2 is YENEEA. This CDR3 is built from 14 residues. With 0 bases removed from V and 1 base from J, the gap between germline ends came to 3 bases. The CDR3 loop is CASSLEVNTGELFF. In DNA form, the CDR3 reads TGTGCCAGCAGCTTAGAGGTGAACACCGGGGAGCTGTTTTTT. The full variable domain, rest sourced from reference TRBV11-3 and TRBJ2-2, is EAGVVQSPRYKIIEKKQPVAFWCNPISGHNTLYWYLQNLGQGPELLIRYENEEAVDDSQLPKDRFSAERLKGVDSTLKIQPAELGDSAVYLCASSLEVNTGELFFGEGSRLTVL.

This clonotype was counted a few times. The chain is built from TRBV20-1 and TRBJ2-1; 11 bases match TRBD2. CDR1 and CDR2 (germline): DFQATT, SNEGSKA (reference sequence). After removal of 2 bases from V and 8 bases from J, the junction contained 8 bases not matched to a gene. The CDR3 runs 15 residues. CDR3 sequence: CSARSPSGRMDEQFF. As DNA, the CDR3 is TGCAGTGCTAGAAGTCCTAGCGGGAGGATGGATGAGCAGTTCTTC.

This rearrangement joins TRBV4-3 to TRBJ2-3, with D possibly being TRBD2 (6 bases). The CDR3 is 14 amino acids. The V gene lost 8 bases and the J gene lost 0 bases, with 12 bases spanning the gap. CDR1 and CDR2 (germline): LGHNA, YSLEER. CDR3 in DNA: TGCGCCAGCGGCGCGGGACGCAGCACAGATACGCAGTATTTT. Translation gives CASGAGRSTDTQYF.

V is TRBV20-1 and J is TRBJ2-4; D possibly corresponds to TRBD1 (5 bases). The CDR3 sequence is 15 residues long. Germline-derived CDR1 and CDR2 are DFQATT and SNEGSKA (reference sequence). V lost 6 bases and J 1 base, leaving 16 bases between the germline ends. In nucleotides, the CDR3 is TGCAGTGCCCTTGACCCAAGGGGTGCCAAAAACATTCAGTACTTC. This gives the protein CSALDPRGAKNIQYF.

The rearrangement links TRBV2 to TRBJ1-1; 8 bases match TRBD1. Germline lookup yields CDR1 SNHLY and CDR2 FYNNEI. V shed 5 bases and J 6 bases; nucleotides not matched to a gene: 5. The CDR3 totals 13 residues. The CDR3 loop is CASSYTGGAEAFF. The CDR3 DNA is TGTGCCAGCAGTTATACAGGGGGGGCTGAAGCTTTCTTT.

Comments on this clonotype: At one end, the junction sequence differs from germline, possibly due to a read error. The chain links TRBV28 to TRBJ2-7, with 8 positions matching TRBD1. Germline V gives CDR1 MDHEN, CDR2 SYDVKM. This CDR3 has 12 amino acids. The CDR3 DNA reads TGTGCCAGCAGTTCACGGACAGGGCCCCTTGACTTC. Its translation: CASSSRTGPLDF.

This chain connects TRBV6-5 to TRBJ2-1; D gene ambiguous. This CDR3 is built from 12 residues. The V gene's germline CDR1 is MNHEY and CDR2 SVGAGI. Deletions cut 2 bases from V and 10 bases from J, with 9 bases between. CDR3 amino acids: CASSYLRGEQFF. The DNA of the CDR3 is TGTGCCAGCAGTTACCTTCGTGGAGAGCAGTTCTTC.

V usage is TRBV15 and J usage is TRBJ1-5; TRBD1 aligns across 7 bases. Trimming removed 2 bases from V and 3 bases from J; junction bases left unmatched: 4. CDR3 size: 15 residues. CDR1 is LNHNV and CDR2 is YYDKDF in the germline V gene (reference sequence). Here the CDR3 reads CATSRPGTANQPQHF. The CDR3 DNA follows: TGTGCCACCAGCAGACCCGGGACAGCCAATCAGCCCCAGCATTTT. The whole variable domain, remainder taken from reference TRBV15 and TRBJ1-5, is DAMVIQNPRYQVTQFGKPVTLSCSQTLNHNVMYWYQQKSSQAPKLLFHYYDKDFNNEADTPDNFQSRRPNTSFCFLDIRSPGLGDTAMYLCATSRPGTANQPQHFGDGTRLSIL.

This clonotype was recorded once. The chain uses TRBV7-9 and TRBJ1-4; D may be TRBD1 (5 bases). This CDR3 spans 14 amino acids. Germline-derived CDR1 and CDR2 are SEHNR and FQNEAQ (reference sequence). Trimming took off 2 bases at V and 9 bases at J, with 13 bases between the two ends. DNA of the CDR3: TGTGCCAGCAGCTTAATCAGGGAGGATCAAAAACTGTTTTTT. This encodes CASSLIREDQKLFF. The entire variable domain, with the rest obtained from reference TRBV7-9 and TRBJ1-4, is as follows: DTGVSQNPRHKITKRGQNVTFRCDPISEHNRLYWYRQTLGQGPEFLTYFQNEAQLEKSRLLSDRFSAERPKGSFSTLEIQRTEQGDSAMYLCASSLIREDQKLFFGSGTQLSVL.

The chain uses TRBV6-1 and TRBJ1-1; 9 bases align to TRBD1. Germline V CDR1 and CDR2: MNHNS, SASEGT. V gave up 6 bases and J gave up 5 bases; unmatched junction bases: 10. CDR3 length: 15 residues. CDR3 loop: CASRRDRVMGTEAFF. As DNA, the CDR3 is TGTGCCAGCAGAAGGGACAGGGTTATGGGTACTGAAGCTTTCTTT.

V and J are TRBV6-1 and TRBJ2-5, with 14 bases that match TRBD2. Trimming took 7 bases from V and 1 from J; bases not matched to a gene: 2. Germline V gene sequence: CDR1 MNHNS, CDR2 SASEGT. The CDR3 totals 15 residues. CDR3 region: CASTGLAGGQETQYF. The DNA for the CDR3 is TGTGCCAGCACCGGACTAGCGGGGGGCCAAGAGACCCAGTACTTC.

V is TRBV24-1 and J is TRBJ2-7; TRBD1 matches 11 bases. CDR1 KGHDR and CDR2 SFDVKD come from the germline V gene. The V and J ends lost 6 bases and 2 bases, in that order; junction bases with no gene match: 2. The CDR3 length is 14 residues. CDR3 sequence reads: CATSLGQGAYEQYF. CDR3 nucleotides: TGTGCCACCAGTCTGGGACAGGGGGCCTACGAGCAGTACTTC.

This sequence joins TRBV28 and TRBJ1-1, with D tentatively TRBD1 (5 bases). The length of the CDR3 is 14 residues. Trimming took off 10 bases at V and 4 bases at J, with 19 bases between the two ends. Germline V CDR1 and CDR2: MDHEN, SYDVKM. CDR3 bases: TGTGCCATCACGGGGGAGGGGATGGGCACTGAAGCTTTCTTT. Protein product: CAITGEGMGTEAFF.

The genes are TRBV25-1 and TRBJ2-7; tentative D call: TRBD2 (6 bases). V was trimmed by 6 bases and J by 9 bases, leaving 18 bases between them. CDR1 is MGHDK and CDR2 is SYGVNS in the germline V gene. CDR3 size: 13 residues. In DNA, the CDR3 is TGTGCCAGCAGCCCAGGGTGGAGGGCCGGGCAGTACTTC. Protein product: CASSPGWRAGQYF.